This T cell receptor (beta chain) is from a study of shared clonotypes between healthy human individuals. Only Caucasian adults living in Nashville, Tennessee made up the donor group. The method was immunoSEQ multiplex PCR; TCRdb's version includes in-frame clones alone and lacks a portion of them. The repertoire holds fewer than 500,000 clones, around 79% seen once, with 9.5% to 15% in the top ten. CDR3 length equals 12 residues. CDR1 SQVTM and CDR2 ANQGSEA come from the germline V gene. The chain combines TRBV29-1 with TRBJ2-5, with 9 bases matching TRBD1. The J call may be in error: the DNA end matches TRBJ2-7 better. This clonotype was obtained from a middle-aged woman in good health. Some clones in this sample may be carry-over from other donors' samples. The sample was PBMCs. CDR3 loop: CSAGTGPYEQYF. The DNA of the CDR3 is TGCAGCGCCGGGACAGGGCCCTACGAGCAGTACTTC.